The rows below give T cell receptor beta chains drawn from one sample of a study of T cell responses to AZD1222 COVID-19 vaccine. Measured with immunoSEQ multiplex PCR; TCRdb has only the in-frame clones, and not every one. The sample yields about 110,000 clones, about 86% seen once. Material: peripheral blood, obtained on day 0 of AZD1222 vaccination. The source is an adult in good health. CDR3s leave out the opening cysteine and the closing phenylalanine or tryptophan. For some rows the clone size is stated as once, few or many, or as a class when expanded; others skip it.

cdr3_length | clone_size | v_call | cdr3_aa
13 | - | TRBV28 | ASGNPGLPRETQY
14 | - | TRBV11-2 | ASSHQTGTFNSPLH
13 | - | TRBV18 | ASSPGAFSGNTIY
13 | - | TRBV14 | ASSQRNFANEKLF
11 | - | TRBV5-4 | ASWRGGSETQY
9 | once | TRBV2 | ASRVITEAF
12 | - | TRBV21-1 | ASRGLAAHNEQF
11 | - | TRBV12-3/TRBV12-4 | ASSNRGHSPLH
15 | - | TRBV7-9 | ASSTRGARGTGNTIY
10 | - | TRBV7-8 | ASSFIQETQY
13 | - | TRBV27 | ASSFGGPLKTEAF
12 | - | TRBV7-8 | ASSTSFSKNIQY
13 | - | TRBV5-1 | ASSLPTGVTDTQY
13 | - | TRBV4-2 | ASSQDTSVLGTQY
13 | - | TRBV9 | ASSVDGRGQETQY
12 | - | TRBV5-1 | ASSPGTLTDTQY
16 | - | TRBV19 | ASSSRDRPNVGNQPQH
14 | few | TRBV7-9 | ASSLAGTGGAAGYT
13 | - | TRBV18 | ASSPGHIRNTEAF
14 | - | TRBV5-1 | ASSPERRSYNSPLH
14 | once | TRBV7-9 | ASSPWDSTQAYGYT
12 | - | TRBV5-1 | ASSEQTTGTEAF
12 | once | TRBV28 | ASGGGRPDQPQH
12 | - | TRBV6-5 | ASTFQWVNTEAF
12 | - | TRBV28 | ASNSPGVNYGYT
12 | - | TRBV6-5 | ASRQQGGNTEAF
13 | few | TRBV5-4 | ASSSPDRESETQY
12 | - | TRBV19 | ASAPTVPSYEQY
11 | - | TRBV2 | ASNSDRAYEQY
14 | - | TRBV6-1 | ASSVGTLGAYNEQF
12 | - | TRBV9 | ASSSLGTAYGYT
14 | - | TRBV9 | ASSRGASSGMETQY
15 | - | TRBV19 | ASSIDAPGQGLDEQY
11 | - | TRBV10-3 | AISEGTGISYT
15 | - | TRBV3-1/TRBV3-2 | ASSQEGGRGPNYGYT
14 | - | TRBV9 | ASSTTSGRAGETQY
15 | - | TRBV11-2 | ASSLLTGRTDNSPLH
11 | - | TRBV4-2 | ASSRTGLTEQF
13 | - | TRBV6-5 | ASSYQPGTHTEAF
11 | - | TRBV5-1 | ASSPGQGEKLF
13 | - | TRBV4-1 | ASSQGWAGDDEQY
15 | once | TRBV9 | ASSPKRGPSGTGELF
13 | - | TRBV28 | ASSPTPPRESEAF
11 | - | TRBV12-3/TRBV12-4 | ASSLIGGYGYT
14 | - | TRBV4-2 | ASSQTLAGTLAEAF
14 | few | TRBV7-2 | ASSLLGGGSSDTQY
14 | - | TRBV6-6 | ASSYTGTALTDTQY
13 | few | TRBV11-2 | ASTPGAASGNTIY
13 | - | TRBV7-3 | ASSLSASGTDTQY
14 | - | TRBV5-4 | ASSRTGSRSVTEAF
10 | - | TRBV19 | ASSISRSGQF
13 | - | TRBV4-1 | ASSQDRESRSTQY
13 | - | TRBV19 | ASSQSYGGNQPQH
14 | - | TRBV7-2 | ASSYLWGASTDTQY
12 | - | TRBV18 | ASSTREGADTQY
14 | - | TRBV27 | ASRPPWGVVVREAF
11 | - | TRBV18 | ASSPLTDSPLH
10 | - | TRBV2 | ASKELNTEAF
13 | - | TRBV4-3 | ASSHARDFESEQF
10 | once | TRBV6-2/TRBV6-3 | ASSRDAGGYT